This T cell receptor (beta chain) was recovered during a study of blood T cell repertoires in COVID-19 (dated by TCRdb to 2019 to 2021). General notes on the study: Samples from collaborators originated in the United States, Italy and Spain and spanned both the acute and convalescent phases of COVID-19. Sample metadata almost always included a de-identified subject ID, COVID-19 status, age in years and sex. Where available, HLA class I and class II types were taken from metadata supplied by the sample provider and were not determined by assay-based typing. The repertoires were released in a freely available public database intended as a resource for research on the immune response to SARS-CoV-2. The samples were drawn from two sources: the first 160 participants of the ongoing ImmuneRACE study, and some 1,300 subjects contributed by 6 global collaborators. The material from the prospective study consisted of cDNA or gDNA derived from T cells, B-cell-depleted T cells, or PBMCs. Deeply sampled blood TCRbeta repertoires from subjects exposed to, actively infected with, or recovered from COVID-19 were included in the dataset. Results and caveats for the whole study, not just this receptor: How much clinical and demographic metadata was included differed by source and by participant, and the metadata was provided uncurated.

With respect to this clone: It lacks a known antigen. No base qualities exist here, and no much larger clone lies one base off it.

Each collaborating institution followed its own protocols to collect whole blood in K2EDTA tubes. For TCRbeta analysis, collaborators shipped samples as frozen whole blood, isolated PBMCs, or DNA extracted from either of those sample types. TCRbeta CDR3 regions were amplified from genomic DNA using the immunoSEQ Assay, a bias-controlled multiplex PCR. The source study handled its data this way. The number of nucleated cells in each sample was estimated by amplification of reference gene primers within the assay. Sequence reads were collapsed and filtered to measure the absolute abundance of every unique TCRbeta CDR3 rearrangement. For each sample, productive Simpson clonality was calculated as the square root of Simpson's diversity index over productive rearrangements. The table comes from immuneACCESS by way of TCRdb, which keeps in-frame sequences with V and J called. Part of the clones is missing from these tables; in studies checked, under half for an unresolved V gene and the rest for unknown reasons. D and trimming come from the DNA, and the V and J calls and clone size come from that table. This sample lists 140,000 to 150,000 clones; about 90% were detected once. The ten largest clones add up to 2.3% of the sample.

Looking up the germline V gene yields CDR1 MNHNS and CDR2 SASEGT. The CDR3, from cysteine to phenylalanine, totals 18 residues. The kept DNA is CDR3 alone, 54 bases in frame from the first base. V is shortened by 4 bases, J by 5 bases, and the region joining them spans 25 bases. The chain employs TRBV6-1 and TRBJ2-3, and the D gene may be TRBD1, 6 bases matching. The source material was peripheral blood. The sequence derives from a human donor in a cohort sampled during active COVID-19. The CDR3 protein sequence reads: CASSVVGTLQGRGDTQYF. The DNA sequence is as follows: TGTGCCAGCAGTGTTGTCGGGACCTTACAGGGCCGGGGAGATACGCAGTATTTT.